These 22 T cell receptor beta chains were sequenced from one sample in a study of metastatic and nonmetastatic thyroid tumors. Nobody among the patients had been given any treatment before thyroid surgery. Via MiXCR, TCRdb re-called the PCR reads. The top ten hold 25% to 35% of the sample, which has around 31,000 clones, just under 30% seen once. The sample taken for sequencing was blood. The receptors were gathered from a female donor with papillary thyroid cancer or a benign thyroid nodule (not recorded which). Some clones in this sample may be carry-over from other donors' samples.

This clone has more than one count but fewer than ten. This chain uses TRBV20-1 with TRBJ2-5; TRBD2 matches at 10 bases. The CDR3 contains 16 residues. With 1 base clipped from V and 5 bases from J, the junction kept 10 bases outside the gene matches. Germline CDR1 is DFQATT and CDR2 is SNEGSKA (reference sequence). Here the CDR3 DNA reads TGCAGTGCTAGAGGGGAATTAGCGGGAGGATGGGAGACCCAGTACTTC. Translating gives CSARGELAGGWETQYF.

The chain recombines TRBV20-1 with TRBJ2-6, with a tentative D call TRBD2 (6 bases). CDR1 is DFQATT and CDR2 is SNEGSKA in the germline V gene (reference sequence). The length of the CDR3 is 17 residues. The V end was cut by 0 bases, the J end by 2 bases, with 14 bases between. The CDR3 is CSARDFRGKPGANVLTF. The CDR3 DNA is TGCAGTGCTAGAGATTTTCGGGGGAAACCTGGGGCCAACGTCCTGACTTTC.

This clone has a handful of counts. The rearrangement uses TRBV6-1 and TRBJ2-7, with D perhaps TRBD2 (5 bases). CDR1 and CDR2 (germline): MNHNS, SASEGT. The CDR3 is 13 amino acids. Deletions cut 6 bases from V and 7 bases from J, with 16 bases between. The CDR3 nucleotides are TGTGCCAGCAGCTCTGCGGGTTTTGGTGAGCAGTACTTC. The encoded protein is CASSSAGFGEQYF.

This clone was observed at least ten times. The rearrangement joins TRBV6-2 or TRBV6-3 to TRBJ1-1; no clear D gene. CDR1 MNHEY and CDR2 SVGEGT come from the germline V gene. This CDR3 contains 16 residues. V lost 6 bases and J 2 bases, leaving 19 bases between the germline ends. CDR3 region: CASSRPTGKTNTEAFF. In nucleotides, the CDR3 is TGTGCCAGCAGCCGACCCACCGGCAAGACTAACACTGAAGCTTTCTTT.

This clone was found many times. This chain connects TRBV25-1 to TRBJ2-2; 16 bases agree with TRBD2. The junction had 15 bases not matched to a gene; V was cut back by 6 bases and J by 5 bases. There are 20 residues in the CDR3. The germline V gene has CDR1 MGHDK and CDR2 SYGVNS. The CDR3 region has the DNA TGTGCCAGCAGCGCTCCGGGACTAGCGGGAGGGCCGAGGAGGACCGGGGAGCTGTTTTTT. Protein: CASSAPGLAGGPRRTGELFF.

This clone was detected ten times or more. This chain joins TRBV7-9 and TRBJ2-7; D not certain. Germline V CDR1 and CDR2: SEHNR, FQNEAQ (reference sequence). V lost 0 bases and J 0 bases, leaving 6 bases between the germline ends. The CDR3 is 14 amino acids. The CDR3 reads CASSLAGSSYEQYF. The CDR3 DNA follows: TGTGCCAGCAGCTTAGCGGGAAGCTCCTACGAGCAGTACTTC.

This sequence joins TRBV4-2 and TRBJ2-6, with D unresolved. The CDR3 has 15 residues. Trimming left V 0 bases short and J 1 base short, with 4 bases between. From germline, CDR1 is LGHNA and CDR2 YNFKEQ. The CDR3 here is CASSQDLSGANVLTF. CDR3 sequence (DNA): TGTGCCAGCAGCCAAGACTTATCTGGGGCCAACGTCCTGACTTTC.

By frequency in the sample, this clone is medium-sized (0.01 to 0.1%). The gene calls are TRBV6-4 and TRBJ2-2; the D gene is possibly TRBD1 (6 bases). The germline V gene encodes CDR1 MRHNA and CDR2 SNTAGT. V shed 8 bases and J shed 4 bases, with 8 bases lying between them. This CDR3 spans 12 amino acids. The CDR3 DNA reads TGTGCCAGCCGACAGGTCACCGGGGAGCTGTTTTTT. It codes for CASRQVTGELFF.

The chain carries TRBV4-3 and TRBJ2-1, with TRBD2 identical over 11 bases. The CDR3 is made up of 15 amino acids. Germline CDR1 and CDR2: LGHNA and YSLEER. V shed 8 bases and J 4 bases; nucleotides not matched to a gene: 7. In DNA form, the CDR3 reads TGCGCCAGCCGCGGGGGACTAGCGGATTACAATGAGCAGTTCTTC. It yields the protein CASRGGLADYNEQFF.

This clone has ten or more counts. The V call is TRBV5-6, the J call TRBJ2-7; 8 bases agree with TRBD2. The CDR3 spans 16 residues. Germline V lookup: CDR1 SGHDT, CDR2 YYEEEE. After removal of 4 bases from V and 3 bases from J, the junction contained 12 bases not matched to a gene. The CDR3 sequence is CASSLAGRDLVYEQYF. For the CDR3, the DNA is TGTGCCAGCAGCCTAGCGGGCCGGGACCTCGTCTACGAGCAGTACTTC.

The J gene is TRBJ1-2, the V gene TRBV9, with TRBD1 matching 9 bases. In germline, CDR1 is SGDLS, CDR2 YYNGEE. This CDR3 comprises 15 residues. The V segment lost 3 bases and the J segment 5 bases; nucleotides outside the gene matches: 8. The CDR3 sequence: CASSASGTGMYGYTF. As DNA, the CDR3 is TGTGCCAGCAGCGCTTCCGGGACAGGGATGTATGGCTACACCTTC.

J is TRBJ1-1 and V is TRBV5-1; unclear D gene. This CDR3 has 13 amino acids. CDR1 and CDR2 from the germline V gene are SGHRS and YFSETQ. The germline V and J ends were trimmed by 0 bases and 7 bases, with 10 bases remaining between them. Written as DNA, the CDR3 is TGCGCCAGCAGCTTGGTAGGCCAGAGTGAAGCTTTCTTT. Amino acids: CASSLVGQSEAFF.

The rearrangement links TRBV2 to TRBJ2-1, with 8 bases lining up with TRBD2. The CDR3 covers 13 residues. Trimming took 6 bases from V and 6 from J; bases not matched to a gene: 4. Looked up from germline, CDR1 is SNHLY and CDR2 is FYNNEI. The CDR3 region has the DNA TGTGCCAGCAGCGCGGGACTAGTCAATGAGCAGTTCTTC. Its translation: CASSAGLVNEQFF. Full variable domain (outside the CDR3, taken from reference TRBV2 and TRBJ2-1): EPEVTQTPSHQVTQMGQEVILRCVPISNHLYFYWYRQILGQKVEFLVSFYNNEISEKSEIFDDQFSVERPDGSNFTLKIRSTKLEDSAMYFCASSAGLVNEQFFGPGTRLTVL.

As concerns this clone: Germline is not matched at one junction end, which may reflect a read error. V is TRBV6-5 and J is TRBJ2-5; TRBD2 might be the D (5 bases). CDR3 length: 13 amino acids. The germline CDR1 and CDR2 sequences are MNHEY and SVGAGI. DNA for the CDR3: TGTGCCAGCCAGAGGGAACCGCAAGATACCCAGTACTTC. Translating gives CASQREPQDTQYF.

This rearrangement joins TRBV11-2 to TRBJ2-6; TRBD2 matches at 12 bases. V gave up 5 bases and J gave up 2 bases; unmatched junction bases: 10. The CDR3 totals 19 residues. Germline V gene data show CDR1 as SGHAT and CDR2 as FQNNGV. The CDR3 sequence is CASSNPGLAGLPGANVLTF. The CDR3 DNA sequence: TGTGCCAGCAGCAACCCCGGACTAGCGGGACTCCCTGGGGCCAACGTCCTGACTTTC. The complete variable domain, with remaining parts taken from reference TRBV11-2 and TRBJ2-6, reads EAGVAQSPRYKIIEKRQSVAFWCNPISGHATLYWYQQILGQGPKLLIQFQNNGVVDDSQLPKDRFSAERLKGVDSTLKIQPAKLEDSAVYLCASSNPGLAGLPGANVLTFGAGSRLTVL.

This sequence joins TRBV30 and TRBJ1-5; possible D gene TRBD1, 6 bases. Germline loops: CDR1 GTSNPN, CDR2 SVGIG (reference sequence). The V end was cut by 1 base, the J end by 3 bases, with 19 bases between. CDR3 length: 17 residues. CDR3 residues: CAWSGGIGRGNNQPQHF. For the CDR3, the DNA is TGTGCCTGGAGTGGCGGGATCGGCAGGGGAAACAATCAGCCCCAGCATTTT.

In its sample, this clone is medium-sized. The J gene is TRBJ2-2, the V gene TRBV6-2 or TRBV6-3, with TRBD2 matching over 10 bases. V shed 5 bases, J shed 8 bases, and the junction held 8 bases outside the gene matches. The germline gives CDR1 MNHEY, CDR2 SVGEGT. CDR3 size: 15 residues. CDR3 DNA: TGTGCCAGCAGTATTCTAGCGGGAGTTGCTGGGGAGCTGTTTTTT. Translation gives CASSILAGVAGELFF.

By proportion, this clone is medium-sized. The chain carries TRBV28 and TRBJ2-3; maybe TRBD2 (7 bases). The CDR3 has 14 amino acids. Trimming shortened V by 8 bases and J by 1 base, and 13 bases separated the two germline ends. Germline V gene data show CDR1 as MDHEN and CDR2 as SYDVKM. CDR3 sequence (DNA): TGTGCCAGCGGGTCGGGGGGCCGCACAGATACGCAGTATTTT. Protein product: CASGSGGRTDTQYF.

V usage is TRBV11-1 and J usage is TRBJ2-6; D may be TRBD2 (6 bases). CDR3 length equals 18 residues. Trimming shortened V by 5 bases and J by 2 bases, and 19 bases separated the two germline ends. Germline assignment: CDR1 SGHAT and CDR2 FQDESV (reference sequence). CDR3 sequence reads: CASSPPGGASTGANVLTF. The CDR3 nucleotides are TGTGCCAGCAGCCCGCCCGGGGGTGCCTCCACTGGGGCCAACGTCCTGACTTTC.

This clone was picked up many times. V gene TRBV7-3 combines with J gene TRBJ2-3, with 7 bases fitting TRBD2. This CDR3 is built from 15 residues. Germline CDR1 SGHTA, CDR2 FQGTGA. V dropped 2 bases and J dropped 4; count of bases not matched to a gene: 6. In DNA, the CDR3 is TGTGCCAGCAGCTTAGGCGGGAGAGGGTCAGATACGCAGTATTTT. Its translation is CASSLGGRGSDTQYF.

Here the CDR3 reads CASSLGQGISEAFF. As DNA, the CDR3 is TGTGCCAGCAGCTTGGGACAGGGTATCTCTGAAGCTTTCTTT. The chain couples TRBV5-6 to TRBJ1-1; 7 nucleotides agree with TRBD1. The CDR3 is made up of 14 amino acids. CDR1 SGHDT and CDR2 YYEEEE come from the germline V gene. Trimming took 0 bases from V and 6 from J; bases not matched to a gene: 5. The full variable domain, its missing parts supplied by reference TRBV5-6 and TRBJ1-1, is DAGVTQSPTHLIKTRGQQVTLRCSPKSGHDTVSWYQQALGQGPQFIFQYYEEEERQRGNFPDRFSGHQFPNYSSELNVNALLLGDSALYLCASSLGQGISEAFFGQGTRLTVV.

This chain connects TRBV11-2 to TRBJ2-1; D unclear. The CDR3 is made up of 13 amino acids. V was cut by 2 bases and J by 11 bases, with 13 bases left in between. Germline V gene sequence: CDR1 SGHAT, CDR2 FQNNGV. CDR3 bases: TGTGCCAGCAGCTTAATTTCGCAGGCGAAGCAGTTCTTC. Encoded protein: CASSLISQAKQFF. Variable domain in full (rest from reference TRBV11-2 and TRBJ2-1): EAGVAQSPRYKIIEKRQSVAFWCNPISGHATLYWYQQILGQGPKLLIQFQNNGVVDDSQLPKDRFSAERLKGVDSTLKIQPAKLEDSAVYLCASSLISQAKQFFGPGTRLTVL.